The entry that follows covers one T cell receptor (beta chain) sequence. The target antigen is unknown. This sample is part of a study of immune heterogeneity within non-small cell lung tumors. In germline, CDR1 is LNHDA, CDR2 SQIVND (reference sequence). The CDR3 totals 18 residues. Trimming cost V 3 bases and J 1 base, with 18 bases left between them. General study points: Identical dominant CDR3 beta clonotypes recurred among a patient's tumor sites, alongside site-unique high-frequency clones.

It was with 32 V and 13 J primers that multiplex PCR amplified TCR beta CDR3. TCRdb itself ran the multiplex PCR reads through MiXCR, one entry per CDR3 protein. The sample has over 12,000 distinct CDR3 sequences, under 30% seen once; the top ten hold roughly 5.5%. The template consisted of bulk tumor genomic DNA, with around 600 ng used per sample. Several spatially distant biopsies were obtained per primary tumor intraoperatively. It was patients with untreated, newly diagnosed non-small cell lung cancer who underwent curative surgery. Donor patients had newly diagnosed non-small cell lung cancer and were having surgery with curative intent.

The specimen sequenced was lung tumor tissue. The sequence was obtained from a man aged 35 to 55 with non-small cell lung cancer. J is TRBJ2-2 and V is TRBV19, with D possibly TRBD1 on 6 matching bases. The CDR3 sequence: CASSIVGGVGLNTGELFF. For the CDR3, the DNA is TGTGCCAGTAGTATTGTAGGGGGAGTCGGGTTGAACACCGGGGAGCTGTTTTTT.